The clone carrying this T cell receptor (beta chain) was observed a handful of times. This sample was taken from a study of OX40 agonist ivuxolimab in advanced cancers. Study-wide context: Six ivuxolimab dose levels, 0.01 to 10 mg/kg, were given intravenously every 2 weeks.

CDR1 SEHNR and CDR2 FQNEAQ come from the germline V gene (reference sequence). CDR3 length: 14 amino acids. The ends were cut back, 5 bases at V and 2 bases at J, with 7 bases in the middle. Produced via immunoSEQ multiplex PCR; TCRdb's table is partial and in-frame only. The table shows roughly 45,000 clones, with almost 80% occurring only once. V usage is TRBV7-9 and J usage is TRBJ2-6; D not resolved. This receptor was obtained from an adult with an advanced solid tumor such as melanoma, head and neck, liver or kidney cancer. Specimen: CD4+ or CD8+ T cells sorted from blood, collected in a trial of the OX40 agonist ivuxolimab. DNA for the CDR3: TGTGCCAGCAGCCTTCCTCCTGGGGCCAACGTCCTGACTTTC. It encodes CASSLPPGANVLTF.